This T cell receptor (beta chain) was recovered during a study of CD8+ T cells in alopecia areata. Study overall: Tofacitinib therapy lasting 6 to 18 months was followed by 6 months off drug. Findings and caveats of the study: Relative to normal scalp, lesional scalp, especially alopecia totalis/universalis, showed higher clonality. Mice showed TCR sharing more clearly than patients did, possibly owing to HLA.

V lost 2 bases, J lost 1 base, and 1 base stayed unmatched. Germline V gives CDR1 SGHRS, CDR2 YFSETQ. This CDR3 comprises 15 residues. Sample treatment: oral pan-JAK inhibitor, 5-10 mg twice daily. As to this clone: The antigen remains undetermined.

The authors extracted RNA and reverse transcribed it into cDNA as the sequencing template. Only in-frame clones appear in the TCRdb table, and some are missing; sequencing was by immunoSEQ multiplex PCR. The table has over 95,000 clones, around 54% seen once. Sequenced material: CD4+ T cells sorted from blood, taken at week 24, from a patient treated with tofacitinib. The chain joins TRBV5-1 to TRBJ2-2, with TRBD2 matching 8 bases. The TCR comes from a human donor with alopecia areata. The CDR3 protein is CASSFSGGNTGELFF. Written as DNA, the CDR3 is TGCGCCAGCAGCTTCAGCGGGGGGAACACCGGGGAGCTGTTTTTT.